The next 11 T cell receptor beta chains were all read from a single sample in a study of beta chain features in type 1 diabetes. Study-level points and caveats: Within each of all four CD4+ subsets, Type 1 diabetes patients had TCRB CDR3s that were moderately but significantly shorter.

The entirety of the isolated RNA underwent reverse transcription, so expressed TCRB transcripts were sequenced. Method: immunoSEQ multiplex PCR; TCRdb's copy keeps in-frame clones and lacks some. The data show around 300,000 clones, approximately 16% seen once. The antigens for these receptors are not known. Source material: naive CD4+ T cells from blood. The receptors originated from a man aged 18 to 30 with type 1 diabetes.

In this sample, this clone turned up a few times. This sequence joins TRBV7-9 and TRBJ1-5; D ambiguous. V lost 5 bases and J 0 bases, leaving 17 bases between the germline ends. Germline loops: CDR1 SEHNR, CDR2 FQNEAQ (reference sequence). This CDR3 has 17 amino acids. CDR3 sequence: CASSQDFLPYSNQPQHF. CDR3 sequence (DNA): TGTGCCAGCAGCCAGGACTTCTTGCCCTATAGCAATCAGCCCCAGCATTTT.

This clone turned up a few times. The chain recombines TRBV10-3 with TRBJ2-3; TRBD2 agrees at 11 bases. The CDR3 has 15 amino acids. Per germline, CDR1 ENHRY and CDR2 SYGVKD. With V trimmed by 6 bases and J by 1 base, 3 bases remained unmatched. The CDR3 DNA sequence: TGTGCCATCAGGGGACTAGCGGAACGCACAGATACGCAGTATTTT. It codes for CAIRGLAERTDTQYF.

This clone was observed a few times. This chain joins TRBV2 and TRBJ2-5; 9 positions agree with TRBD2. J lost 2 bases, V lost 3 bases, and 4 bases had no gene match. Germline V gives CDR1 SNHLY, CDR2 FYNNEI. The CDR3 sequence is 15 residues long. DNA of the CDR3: TGTGCCAGCAGTGATCTAGCGGGGAAACAAGAGACCCAGTACTTC. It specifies CASSDLAGKQETQYF.

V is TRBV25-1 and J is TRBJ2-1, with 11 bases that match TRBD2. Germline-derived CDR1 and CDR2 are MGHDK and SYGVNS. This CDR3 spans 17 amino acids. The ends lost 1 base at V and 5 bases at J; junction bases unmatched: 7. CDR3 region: CASSESRLAGINNEQFF. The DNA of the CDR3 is TGTGCCAGCAGTGAATCCAGACTAGCGGGGATAAACAATGAGCAGTTCTTC.

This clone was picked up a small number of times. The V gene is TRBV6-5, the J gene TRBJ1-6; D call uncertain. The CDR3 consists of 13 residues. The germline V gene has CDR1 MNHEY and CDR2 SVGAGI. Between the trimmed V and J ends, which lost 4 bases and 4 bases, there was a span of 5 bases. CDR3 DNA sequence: TGTGCCAGCAGTTGGGAGTATAATTCACCCCTCCACTTT. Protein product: CASSWEYNSPLHF.

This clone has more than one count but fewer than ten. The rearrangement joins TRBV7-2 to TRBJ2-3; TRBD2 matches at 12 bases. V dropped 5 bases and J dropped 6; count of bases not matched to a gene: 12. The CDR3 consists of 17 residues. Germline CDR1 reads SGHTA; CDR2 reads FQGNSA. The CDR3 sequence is CASSRRLAGDQRDTQYF. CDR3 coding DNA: TGTGCCAGCAGCCGCCGACTAGCGGGGGACCAACGGGATACGCAGTATTTT. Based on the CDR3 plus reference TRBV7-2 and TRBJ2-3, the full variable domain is GAGVSQSPSNKVTEKGKDVELRCDPISGHTALYWYRQSLGQGLEFLIYFQGNSAPDKSGLPSDRFSAERTGGSVSTLTIQRTQQEDSAVYLCASSRRLAGDQRDTQYFGPGTRLTVL.

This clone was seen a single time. CDR3 bases: TGTGCCTGGAGTGCCCCTCGTTCGGCAACTAATGAAAAACTGTTTTTT. It yields the protein CAWSAPRSATNEKLFF. The chain employs TRBV30 and TRBJ1-4; the D is unclear. Germline V lookup: CDR1 GTSNPN, CDR2 SVGIG (reference sequence). CDR3 size: 16 residues. Trimming took 1 base from V and 0 from J, leaving 12 bases between them.

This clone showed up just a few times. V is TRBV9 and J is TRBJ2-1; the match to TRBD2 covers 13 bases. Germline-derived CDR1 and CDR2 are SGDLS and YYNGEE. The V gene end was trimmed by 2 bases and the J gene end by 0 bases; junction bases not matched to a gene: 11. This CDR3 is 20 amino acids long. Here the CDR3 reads CASSVRGTSGAGSSYNEQFF. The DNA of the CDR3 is TGTGCCAGCAGCGTGCGTGGGACTAGCGGGGCCGGGAGCTCCTACAATGAGCAGTTCTTC.

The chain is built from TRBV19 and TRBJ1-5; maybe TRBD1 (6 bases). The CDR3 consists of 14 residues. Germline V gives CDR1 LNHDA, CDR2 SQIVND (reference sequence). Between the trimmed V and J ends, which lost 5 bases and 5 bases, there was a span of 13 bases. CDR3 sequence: CASSLTGGYQPQHF. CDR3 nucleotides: TGTGCCAGTAGTTTGACAGGTGGATATCAGCCCCAGCATTTT.

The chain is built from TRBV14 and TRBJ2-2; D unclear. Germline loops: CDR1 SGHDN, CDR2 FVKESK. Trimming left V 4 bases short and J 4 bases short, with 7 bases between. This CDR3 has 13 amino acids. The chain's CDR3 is CASSRYITGELFF. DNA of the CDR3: TGTGCCAGCAGCCGTTACATCACCGGGGAGCTGTTTTTT.

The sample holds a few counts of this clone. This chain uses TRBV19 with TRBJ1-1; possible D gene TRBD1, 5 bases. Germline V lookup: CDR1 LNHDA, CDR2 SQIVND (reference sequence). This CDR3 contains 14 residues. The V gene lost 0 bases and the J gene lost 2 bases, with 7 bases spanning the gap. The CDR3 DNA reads TGTGCCAGTAGTATAGAGGGGACTAACACTGAAGCTTTCTTT. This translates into CASSIEGTNTEAFF. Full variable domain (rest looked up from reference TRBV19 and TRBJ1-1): DGGITQSPKYLFRKEGQNVTLSCEQNLNHDAMYWYRQDPGQGLRLIYYSQIVNDFQKGDIAEGYSVSREKKESFPLTVTSAQKNPTAFYLCASSIEGTNTEAFFGQGTRLTVV.